What follows are 25 T cell receptor beta chains derived from one specimen sequenced in a study of cytomegalovirus exposure and HLA in healthy donors. Use of 60 Vbeta and 13 Jbeta primers characterized the PCR. Sequenced by immunoSEQ multiplex PCR; TCRdb stores in-frame clones only, minus some. The top ten clones hold approximately 1.1% of a sample with around 180,000 clones, about 80% of them seen once. Sequencing was performed on PBMCs. Receptor source: a woman aged 40 to 55 in good health and CMV-seronegative.

This chain links TRBV11-1 with TRBJ2-1, with 8 nucleotides matching TRBD1. CDR3 size: 15 residues. J lost 7 bases, V lost 5 bases, and 10 bases had no gene match. Germline assignment: CDR1 SGHAT and CDR2 FQDESV (reference sequence). The CDR3 reads CASSPTRTGRNEQFF. In nucleotides, the CDR3 is TGTGCCAGCAGCCCCACCAGGACAGGGAGGAATGAGCAGTTCTTC.

CDR3 region: CASSAGREPYGYTF. In DNA, the CDR3 is TGCGCCAGCTCAGCGGGCAGGGAGCCTTATGGCTACACCTTC. The V gene is TRBV5-1, the J gene TRBJ1-2; D may be TRBD1 (5 bases). V was shortened by 7 bases and J by 5 bases, with 18 bases between the two germline ends. The CDR3 contains 14 residues. Germline V lookup: CDR1 SGHRS, CDR2 YFSETQ.

This chain joins TRBV29-1 and TRBJ2-1; 8 bases align to TRBD2. Germline V gene sequence: CDR1 SQVTM, CDR2 ANQGSEA. Unmatched junction bases numbered 5, after V lost 4 bases and J lost 9 bases. CDR3 length equals 12 residues. The CDR3 here is CSVGTSKGEQFF. CDR3 sequence (DNA): TGCAGCGTTGGGACTAGCAAGGGTGAGCAGTTCTTC.

A few counts support this clone. The chain employs TRBV2 and TRBJ1-6, with D unclear. The germline V and J ends were trimmed by 6 bases and 10 bases, with 19 bases remaining between them. This CDR3 has 15 residues. Germline CDR1 is SNHLY and CDR2 is FYNNEI. CDR3 coding DNA: TGTGCCAGCAGGATCTCCCGGCAGGCCAAATCACCCCTCCACTTT. This codes for CASRISRQAKSPLHF. Combining the CDR3 with reference TRBV2 and TRBJ1-6 gives the whole variable domain EPEVTQTPSHQVTQMGQEVILRCVPISNHLYFYWYRQILGQKVEFLVSFYNNEISEKSEIFDDQFSVERPDGSNFTLKIRSTKLEDSAMYFCASRISRQAKSPLHFGNGTRLTVT.

Concerning this clone itself: The junction departs from the called germline gene at one end, perhaps through a read error. V gene TRBV7-9 combines with J gene TRBJ2-1; 7 bases are a match to TRBD2. The CDR3 extends over 12 amino acids. Germline V gene data show CDR1 as SEHNR and CDR2 as FQNEAQ (reference sequence). This chain's CDR3 is CSSSLVGGEQFF. The CDR3 DNA sequence: TGTTCCAGCAGCTTAGTGGGGGGGGAGCAGTTCTTC.

The V call is TRBV11-3, the J call TRBJ2-1; 8 nucleotides line up with TRBD2. The germline V gene has CDR1 SGHNT and CDR2 YENEEA. Trimming removed 5 bases from V and 4 bases from J; junction bases left unmatched: 7. The CDR3 spans 15 residues. Here the CDR3 DNA reads TGTGCCAGCAGCGAATCTAGCGGGTCTTACAATGAGCAGTTCTTC. This gives the protein CASSESSGSYNEQFF.

The chain has TRBV14 and TRBJ2-2, with TRBD1 matching 7 bases. Germline V lookup: CDR1 SGHDN, CDR2 FVKESK. This CDR3 region has 15 residues. After removal of 4 bases from V and 7 bases from J, the junction contained 9 bases not matched to a gene. CDR3 loop: CASSLIDRAGGELFF. The CDR3 bases are TGTGCCAGCAGCCTAATTGACAGGGCGGGCGGGGAGCTGTTTTTT.

V gene TRBV7-6 combines with J gene TRBJ2-2, with D hard to call. Germline CDR1 and CDR2: SGHVS and FNYEAQ. V dropped 3 bases and J dropped 2 bases, with 7 bases sitting between them. This CDR3 has 14 residues. The CDR3 region is CASSLNSNTGELFF. The CDR3 region has the DNA TGTGCCAGCAGCTTGAACAGCAACACCGGGGAGCTGTTTTTT. Variable domain in full (rest from reference TRBV7-6 and TRBJ2-2): GAGVSQSPRYKVTKRGQDVALRCDPISGHVSLYWYRQALGQGPEFLTYFNYEAQQDKSGLPNDRFSAERPEGSISTLTIQRTEQRDSAMYRCASSLNSNTGELFFGEGSRLTVL.

The chain combines TRBV7-9 with TRBJ2-2; D is perhaps TRBD1 (5 bases). The germline V gene encodes CDR1 SEHNR and CDR2 FQNEAQ (reference sequence). CDR3 length: 16 residues. V lost 0 bases, J lost 2 bases, and 10 bases lay in between. The CDR3 reads CASSLAFQGNTGELFF. In nucleotides, the CDR3 is TGTGCCAGCAGCTTAGCTTTCCAGGGCAACACCGGGGAGCTGTTTTTT.

This clone was observed once. The V call is TRBV5-1, the J call TRBJ1-5; maybe TRBD1 (5 bases). V was clipped by 3 bases and J by 6 bases, with 16 bases between them. The CDR3 is 15 amino acids. Germline lookup yields CDR1 SGHRS and CDR2 YFSETQ. CDR3 protein: CASSSGGGEGQPQHF. The DNA of the CDR3 is TGCGCCAGCAGCTCCGGCGGGGGGGAGGGTCAGCCCCAGCATTTT.

This chain uses TRBV5-1 with TRBJ2-3; TRBD2 aligns across 13 bases. CDR1 and CDR2 (germline): SGHRS, YFSETQ. The J segment lost 5 bases and the V segment lost 4 bases, leaving 4 bases of the junction unmatched. This CDR3 spans 15 amino acids. The CDR3 DNA follows: TGCGCCAGCAGCCGGACTAGCGGGAGCGGAGATACGCAGTATTTT. Translated: CASSRTSGSGDTQYF.

The V gene is TRBV5-1, the J gene TRBJ2-6, with D perhaps TRBD2 (5 bases). Germline V gene lookup returns CDR1 SGHRS and CDR2 YFSETQ. CDR3 length: 15 amino acids. Trimming took off 4 bases at V and 5 bases at J, with 13 bases between the two ends. The chain's CDR3 is CASSPDRGRANVLTF. DNA of the CDR3: TGCGCCAGCAGCCCCGACCGGGGAAGGGCCAACGTCCTGACTTTC.

The V and J genes are TRBV30 and TRBJ1-2, with D perhaps matching TRBD1 (5 bases). CDR3 length equals 12 residues. Germline V gene lookup returns CDR1 GTSNPN and CDR2 SVGIG (reference sequence). V was shortened by 4 bases and J by 8 bases, with 14 bases between the two germline ends. The CDR3 DNA is TGTGCCTGGAACCCCCAGGGTAAAGGCTACACCTTC. It translates to CAWNPQGKGYTF.

This clone showed up just a few times. This chain links TRBV9 with TRBJ1-1; D gene unclear. Germline loops: CDR1 SGDLS, CDR2 YYNGEE. With 2 bases removed from V and 1 base from J, the gap between germline ends came to 9 bases. The CDR3 loop spans 14 amino acids. The CDR3 DNA follows: TGTGCCAGCAGCGTCCTAGATTGGAACACTGAAGCTTTCTTT. Protein: CASSVLDWNTEAFF.

The rearrangement uses TRBV2 and TRBJ2-7, with D possibly being TRBD1 (5 bases). Trimming pared 4 bases from V and 7 bases from J, leaving 14 bases between. This CDR3 has 13 residues. Germline CDR1 and CDR2: SNHLY and FYNNEI. The CDR3 loop reads CASSVRQPSEQYV. The CDR3 DNA follows: TGTGCCAGCAGTGTCCGACAGCCCTCTGAGCAGTACGTC.

To note about this clone: The same CDR3 arises from other DNA sequences in this sample as well. This chain joins TRBV4-1 and TRBJ1-1; D not resolved. CDR1 is MGHRA, CDR2 YSYEKL, per germline. V was shortened by 5 bases and J by 3 bases, with 16 bases between the two germline ends. There are 15 residues in the CDR3. CDR3 residues: CASSGRLGRDTEAFF. For the CDR3, the DNA is TGCGCCAGCAGCGGACGCCTGGGGAGAGACACTGAAGCTTTCTTT.

The chain carries TRBV7-9 and TRBJ2-2; D is possibly TRBD2 (6 bases). CDR3 length equals 14 residues. The V and J ends lost 8 bases and 1 base respectively, with 11 bases between them. Germline CDR1 SEHNR, CDR2 FQNEAQ (reference sequence). The CDR3 sequence is CASAERVNTGELFF. Written as DNA, the CDR3 is TGTGCCAGCGCGGAGCGGGTGAACACCGGGGAGCTGTTTTTT.

The chain employs TRBV4-3 and TRBJ1-2; TRBD1 matches 8 bases. The V and J ends lost 1 base and 5 bases, in that order; junction bases with no gene match: 6. Germline V gives CDR1 LGHNA, CDR2 YSLEER. The CDR3 contains 15 residues. The CDR3 DNA follows: TGCGCCAGCAGCCAAGCCGGGACAGGAGAATATGGCTACACCTTC. This translates into CASSQAGTGEYGYTF.

On this clone: Other DNA variants within this sample encode the same CDR3. The chain couples TRBV25-1 to TRBJ2-3; possible D gene TRBD1, 6 bases. CDR1 and CDR2 from the germline V gene are MGHDK and SYGVNS. There are 15 residues in the CDR3. Trimming removed 2 bases at V and 0 bases at J, with 9 bases between. The CDR3 protein is CASSERGSSTDTQYF. CDR3 nucleotide sequence: TGTGCCAGCAGTGAAAGGGGGTCTAGCACAGATACGCAGTATTTT.

This chain joins TRBV11-3 and TRBJ2-7; 9 nucleotides agree with TRBD2. CDR1 is SGHNT, CDR2 YENEEA, per germline. The CDR3 is 16 residues long. Germline trimming cut 1 base from V and 4 bases from J; bases unmatched to any gene: 8. CDR3 coding DNA: TGTGCCAGCAGCTTAGCTGGAACTAGCGGGTCATACGAGCAGTACGTC. Protein: CASSLAGTSGSYEQYV.

The chain links TRBV7-6 to TRBJ1-1; D gene uncertain. CDR3 size: 15 residues. Trimming left V 5 bases short and J 4 bases short, with 17 bases between. Per germline, CDR1 SGHVS and CDR2 FNYEAQ. The CDR3 DNA follows: TGTGCCAGCAGCCAACCACAACTTGGCGGCACTGAAGCTTTCTTT. This sequence encodes CASSQPQLGGTEAFF.

The chain has TRBV6-6 and TRBJ1-1; no definite D call. The V end lost 2 bases, the J end lost 7 bases, and 11 bases lay between the germline ends. The CDR3 runs 13 residues. Germline CDR1 and CDR2: MNHNY and SVGAGI (reference sequence). In nucleotides, the CDR3 is TGTGCCAGCAGTTACACATATTCAGATGAAGCTTTCTTT. Protein: CASSYTYSDEAFF.

The gene calls are TRBV9 and TRBJ2-1; D is undetermined. The V gene's germline CDR1 is SGDLS and CDR2 YYNGEE. The V end lost 0 bases, the J end lost 7 bases, and 14 bases lay between the germline ends. The CDR3 has 15 amino acids. For the CDR3, the DNA is TGTGCCAGCAGCGTAGGAGGAGCTAGATATAATGAGCAGTTCTTC. Protein product: CASSVGGARYNEQFF. Filled out from reference TRBV9 and TRBJ2-1, the complete variable domain reads DSGVTQTPKHLITATGQRVTLRCSPRSGDLSVYWYQQSLDQGLQFLIQYYNGEERAKGNILERFSAQQFPDLHSELNLSSLELGDSALYFCASSVGGARYNEQFFGPGTRLTVL.

This clone turned up a few times. The chain recombines TRBV5-4 with TRBJ2-1; 8 bases match TRBD2. After removal of 0 bases from V and 2 bases from J, the junction contained 4 bases not matched to a gene. CDR1 is SGHNT and CDR2 is YYREEE in the germline V gene (reference sequence). This CDR3 region has 16 residues. The CDR3 nucleotides read TGTGCCAGCAGCTTGGGCTCCGGGAGGGCCTACAATGAGCAGTTCTTC. This encodes CASSLGSGRAYNEQFF.

Notes on this clone: Germline and junction disagree at one end, which may indicate a read error. The chain uses TRBV6-1 and TRBJ2-1, with 13 bases lining up with TRBD2. CDR1 is MNHNS and CDR2 is SASEGT in the germline V gene. The CDR3 extends over 13 amino acids. This CDR3 is CASSDPPGTSGIF. The CDR3 bases are TGTGCCAGCAGTGATCCTCCCGGGACTAGCGGGATCTTC.